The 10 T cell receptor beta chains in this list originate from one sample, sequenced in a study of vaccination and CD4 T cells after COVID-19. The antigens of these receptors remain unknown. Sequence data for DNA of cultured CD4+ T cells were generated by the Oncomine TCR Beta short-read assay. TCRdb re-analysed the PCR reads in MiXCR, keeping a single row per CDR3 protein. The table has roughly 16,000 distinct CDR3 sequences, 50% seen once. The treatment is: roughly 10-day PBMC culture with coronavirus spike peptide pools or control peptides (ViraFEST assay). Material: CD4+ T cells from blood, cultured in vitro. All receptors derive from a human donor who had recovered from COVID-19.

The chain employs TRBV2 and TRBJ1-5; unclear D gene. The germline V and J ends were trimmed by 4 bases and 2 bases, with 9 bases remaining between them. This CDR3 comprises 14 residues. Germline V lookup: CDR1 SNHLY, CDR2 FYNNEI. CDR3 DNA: TGTGCCAGCAGTGTTGCATCCCGCAATCAGCCCCAGCATTTT. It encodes CASSVASRNQPQHF.

The CDR3 DNA reads TGTGCCAGTAGTGGACAAGGGAGGACTGAAGCTTTCTTT. It yields the protein CASSGQGRTEAFF. The rearrangement uses TRBV19 and TRBJ1-1; D perhaps matches TRBD1 (5 bases). Germline values: CDR1 LNHDA, CDR2 SQIVND (reference sequence). The CDR3 length is 13 residues. V was trimmed by 5 bases and J by 5 bases, leaving 12 bases between them.

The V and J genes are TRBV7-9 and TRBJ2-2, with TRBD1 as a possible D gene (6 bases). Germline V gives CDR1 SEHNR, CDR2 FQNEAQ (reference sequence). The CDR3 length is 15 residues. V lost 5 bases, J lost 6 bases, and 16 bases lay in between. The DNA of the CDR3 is TGTGCCAGCAGCCCCCCCTGGACAGATCCCGGGGAGCTGTTTTTT. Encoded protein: CASSPPWTDPGELFF.

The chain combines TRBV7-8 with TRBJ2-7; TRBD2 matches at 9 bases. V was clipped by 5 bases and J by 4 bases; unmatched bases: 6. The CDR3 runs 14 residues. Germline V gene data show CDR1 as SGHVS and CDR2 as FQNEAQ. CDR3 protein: CASSRLRGGYEQYF. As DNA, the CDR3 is TGTGCCAGCAGCCGCTTGCGGGGGGGATACGAGCAGTACTTC.

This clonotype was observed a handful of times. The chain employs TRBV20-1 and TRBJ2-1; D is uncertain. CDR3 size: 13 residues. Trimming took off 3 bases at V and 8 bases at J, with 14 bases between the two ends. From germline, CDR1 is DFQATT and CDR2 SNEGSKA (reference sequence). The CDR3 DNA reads TGCAGTGCTAGGGCACGCAAGTGGGATGAGCAGTTCTTC. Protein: CSARARKWDEQFF.

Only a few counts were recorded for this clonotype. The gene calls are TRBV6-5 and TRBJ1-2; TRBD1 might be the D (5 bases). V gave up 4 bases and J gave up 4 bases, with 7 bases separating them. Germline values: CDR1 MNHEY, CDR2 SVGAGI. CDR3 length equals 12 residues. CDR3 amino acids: CASSFDSYGYTF. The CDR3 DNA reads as TGTGCCAGCAGTTTTGACAGCTATGGCTACACCTTC.

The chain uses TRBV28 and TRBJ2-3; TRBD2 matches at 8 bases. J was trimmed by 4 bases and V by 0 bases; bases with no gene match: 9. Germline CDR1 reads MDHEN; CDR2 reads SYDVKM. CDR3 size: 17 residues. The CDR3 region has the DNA TGTGCCAGCAGTTTATGGGGGGATAGCGGGGTGTCAGATACGCAGTATTTT. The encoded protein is CASSLWGDSGVSDTQYF.

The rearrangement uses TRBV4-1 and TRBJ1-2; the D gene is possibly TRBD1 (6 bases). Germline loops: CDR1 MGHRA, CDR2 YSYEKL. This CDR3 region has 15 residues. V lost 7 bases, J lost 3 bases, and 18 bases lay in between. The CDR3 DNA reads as TGCGCCAGCACCCCCCAAGGGGGAGGGGACTATGGCTACACCTTC. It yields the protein CASTPQGGGDYGYTF.

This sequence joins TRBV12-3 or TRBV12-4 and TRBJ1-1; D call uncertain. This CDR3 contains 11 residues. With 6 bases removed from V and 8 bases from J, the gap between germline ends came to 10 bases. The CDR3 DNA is TGTGCCAGCAGATCCCAGGTGGAAGCTTTCTTT. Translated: CASRSQVEAFF.

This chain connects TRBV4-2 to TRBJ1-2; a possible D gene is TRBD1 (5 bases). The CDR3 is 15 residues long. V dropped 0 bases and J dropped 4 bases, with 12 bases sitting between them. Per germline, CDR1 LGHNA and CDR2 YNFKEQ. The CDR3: CASSQDQGSLYGYTF. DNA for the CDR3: TGTGCCAGCAGCCAAGATCAGGGCAGCCTCTATGGCTACACCTTC.